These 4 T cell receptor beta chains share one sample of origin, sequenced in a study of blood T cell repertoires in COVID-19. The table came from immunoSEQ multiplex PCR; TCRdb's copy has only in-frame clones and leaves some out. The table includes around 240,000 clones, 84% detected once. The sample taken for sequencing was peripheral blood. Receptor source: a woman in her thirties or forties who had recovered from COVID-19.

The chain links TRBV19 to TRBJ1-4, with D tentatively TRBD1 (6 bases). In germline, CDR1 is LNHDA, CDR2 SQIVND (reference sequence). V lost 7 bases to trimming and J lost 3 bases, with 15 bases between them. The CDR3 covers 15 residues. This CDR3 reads CASNPGDTSNEKLFF. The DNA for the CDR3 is TGTGCCAGTAATCCCGGGGACACATCTAATGAAAAACTGTTTTTT.

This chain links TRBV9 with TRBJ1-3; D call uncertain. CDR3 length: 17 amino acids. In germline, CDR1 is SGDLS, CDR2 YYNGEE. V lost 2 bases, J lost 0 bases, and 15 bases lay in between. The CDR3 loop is CASSVAVGDSSGNTIYF. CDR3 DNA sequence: TGTGCCAGCAGCGTCGCGGTTGGCGATAGCTCTGGAAACACCATATATTTT.

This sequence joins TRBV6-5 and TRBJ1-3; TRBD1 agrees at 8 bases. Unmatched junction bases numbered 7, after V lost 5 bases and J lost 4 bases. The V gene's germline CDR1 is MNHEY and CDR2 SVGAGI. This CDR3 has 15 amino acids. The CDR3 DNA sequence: TGTGCCAGCAGTAGACAGGGGCGGGCCGGAAACACCATATATTTT. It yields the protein CASSRQGRAGNTIYF.

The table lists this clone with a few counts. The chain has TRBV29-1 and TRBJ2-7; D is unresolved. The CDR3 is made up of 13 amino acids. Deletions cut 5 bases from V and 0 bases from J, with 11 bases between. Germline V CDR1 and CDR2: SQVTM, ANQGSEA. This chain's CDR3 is CSVIQTSSYEQYF. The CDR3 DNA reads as TGCAGCGTTATCCAGACAAGCTCCTACGAGCAGTACTTC.